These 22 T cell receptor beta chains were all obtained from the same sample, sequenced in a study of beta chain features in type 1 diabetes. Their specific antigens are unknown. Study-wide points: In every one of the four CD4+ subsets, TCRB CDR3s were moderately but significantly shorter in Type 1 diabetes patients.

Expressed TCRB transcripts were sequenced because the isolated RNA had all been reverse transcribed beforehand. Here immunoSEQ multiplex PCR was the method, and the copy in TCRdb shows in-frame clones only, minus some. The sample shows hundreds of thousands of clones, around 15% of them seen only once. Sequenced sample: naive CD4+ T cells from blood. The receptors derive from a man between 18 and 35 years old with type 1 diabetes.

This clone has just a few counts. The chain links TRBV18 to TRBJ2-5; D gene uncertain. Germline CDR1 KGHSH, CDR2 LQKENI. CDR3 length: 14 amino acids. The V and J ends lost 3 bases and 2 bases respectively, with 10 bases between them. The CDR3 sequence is CASSPRDTQETQYF. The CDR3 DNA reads TGTGCCAGCTCACCTAGGGATACTCAAGAGACCCAGTACTTC.

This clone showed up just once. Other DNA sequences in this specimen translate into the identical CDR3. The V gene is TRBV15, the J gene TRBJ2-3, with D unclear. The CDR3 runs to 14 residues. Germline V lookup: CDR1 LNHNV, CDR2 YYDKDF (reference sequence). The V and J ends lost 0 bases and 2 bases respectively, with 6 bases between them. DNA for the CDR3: TGTGCCACCAGCAGAGATCCCTCCACAGATACGCAGTATTTT. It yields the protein CATSRDPSTDTQYF.

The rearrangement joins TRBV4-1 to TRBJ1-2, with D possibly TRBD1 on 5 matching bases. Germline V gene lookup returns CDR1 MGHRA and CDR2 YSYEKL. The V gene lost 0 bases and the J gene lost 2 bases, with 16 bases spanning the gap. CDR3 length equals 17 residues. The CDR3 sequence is CASSQDLSGAGNYGYTF. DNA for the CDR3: TGCGCCAGCAGCCAAGATCTAAGCGGGGCCGGGAACTATGGCTACACCTTC.

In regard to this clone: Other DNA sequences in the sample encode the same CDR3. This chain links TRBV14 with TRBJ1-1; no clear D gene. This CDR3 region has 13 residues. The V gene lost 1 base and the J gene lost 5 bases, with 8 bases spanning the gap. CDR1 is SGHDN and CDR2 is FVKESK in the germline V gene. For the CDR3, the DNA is TGTGCCAGCAGCCAAGTAGGAGGGACTGAAGCTTTCTTT. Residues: CASSQVGGTEAFF. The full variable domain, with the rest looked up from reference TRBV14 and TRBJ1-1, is EAGVTQFPSHSVIEKGQTVTLRCDPISGHDNLYWYRRVMGKEIKFLLHFVKESKQDESGMPNNRFLAERTGGTYSTLKVQPAELEDSGVYFCASSQVGGTEAFFGQGTRLTVV.

The CDR3 DNA follows: TGTGCCAGCTCAAAGGGGCAGAACACTGAAGCTTTCTTT. Amino acid sequence: CASSKGQNTEAFF. The gene calls are TRBV18 and TRBJ1-1; a possible D gene is TRBD1 (5 bases). Germline values: CDR1 KGHSH, CDR2 LQKENI. The CDR3 consists of 13 residues. V was shortened by 5 bases and J by 1 base, with 8 bases between the two germline ends.

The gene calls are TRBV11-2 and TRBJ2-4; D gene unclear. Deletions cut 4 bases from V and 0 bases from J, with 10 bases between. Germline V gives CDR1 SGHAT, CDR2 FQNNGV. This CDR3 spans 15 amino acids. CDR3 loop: CASSSAERAKNIQYF. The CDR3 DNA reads TGTGCCAGCAGCTCCGCCGAGAGAGCCAAAAACATTCAGTACTTC.

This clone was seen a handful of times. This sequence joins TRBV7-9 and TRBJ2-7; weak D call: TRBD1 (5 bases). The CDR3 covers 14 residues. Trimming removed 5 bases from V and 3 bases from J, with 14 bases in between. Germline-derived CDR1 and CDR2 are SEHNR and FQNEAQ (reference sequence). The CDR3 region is CASSPPGQGYEQYF. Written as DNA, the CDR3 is TGTGCCAGCAGCCCGCCAGGGCAGGGCTACGAGCAGTACTTC.

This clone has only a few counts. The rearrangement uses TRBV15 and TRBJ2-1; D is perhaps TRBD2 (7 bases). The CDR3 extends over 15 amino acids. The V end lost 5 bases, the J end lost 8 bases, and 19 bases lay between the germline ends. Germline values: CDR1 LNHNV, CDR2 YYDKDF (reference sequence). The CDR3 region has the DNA TGTGCCACCAGCCCTACTACCCGGGGGGCCTATGAGCAGTTCTTC. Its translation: CATSPTTRGAYEQFF.

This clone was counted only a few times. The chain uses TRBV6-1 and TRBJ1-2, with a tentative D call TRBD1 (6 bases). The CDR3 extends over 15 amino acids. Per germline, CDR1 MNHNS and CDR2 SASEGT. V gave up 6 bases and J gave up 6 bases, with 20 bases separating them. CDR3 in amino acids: CASSVLRDTVDGYTF. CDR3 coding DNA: TGTGCCAGCAGCGTCCTCCGGGACACTGTGGATGGCTACACCTTC.

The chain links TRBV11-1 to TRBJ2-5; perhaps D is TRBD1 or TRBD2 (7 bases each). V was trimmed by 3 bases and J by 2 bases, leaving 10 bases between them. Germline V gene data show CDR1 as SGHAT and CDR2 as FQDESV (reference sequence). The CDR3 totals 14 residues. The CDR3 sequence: CASSFRGGQETQYF. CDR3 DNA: TGTGCCAGCAGCTTCAGGGGGGGGCAAGAGACCCAGTACTTC. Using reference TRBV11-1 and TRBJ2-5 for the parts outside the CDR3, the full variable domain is EAEVAQSPRYKITEKSQAVAFWCDPISGHATLYWYRQILGQGPELLVQFQDESVVDDSQLPKDRFSAERLKGVDSTLKIQPAELGDSAMYLCASSFRGGQETQYFGPGTRLLVL.

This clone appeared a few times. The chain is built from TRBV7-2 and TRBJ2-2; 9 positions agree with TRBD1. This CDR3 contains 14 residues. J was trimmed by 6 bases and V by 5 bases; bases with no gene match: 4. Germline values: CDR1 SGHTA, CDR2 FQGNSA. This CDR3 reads CASSIQGASGELFF. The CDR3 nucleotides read TGTGCCAGCAGCATACAGGGGGCGTCCGGGGAGCTGTTTTTT. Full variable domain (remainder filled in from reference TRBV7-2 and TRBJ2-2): GAGVSQSPSNKVTEKGKDVELRCDPISGHTALYWYRQSLGQGLEFLIYFQGNSAPDKSGLPSDRFSAERTGGSVSTLTIQRTQQEDSAVYLCASSIQGASGELFFGEGSRLTVL.

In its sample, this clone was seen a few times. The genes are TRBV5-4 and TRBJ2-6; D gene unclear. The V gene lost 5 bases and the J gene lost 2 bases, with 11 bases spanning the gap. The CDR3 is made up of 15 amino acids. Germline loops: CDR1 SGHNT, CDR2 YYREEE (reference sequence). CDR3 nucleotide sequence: TGTGCCAGCAGAACCGACTGGGCTGGGGCCAACGTCCTGACTTTC. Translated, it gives CASRTDWAGANVLTF. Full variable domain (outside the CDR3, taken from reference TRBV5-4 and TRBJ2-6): ETGVTQSPTHLIKTRGQQVTLRCSSQSGHNTVSWYQQALGQGPQFIFQYYREEENGRGNFPPRFSGLQFPNYSSELNVNALELDDSALYLCASRTDWAGANVLTFGAGSRLTVL.

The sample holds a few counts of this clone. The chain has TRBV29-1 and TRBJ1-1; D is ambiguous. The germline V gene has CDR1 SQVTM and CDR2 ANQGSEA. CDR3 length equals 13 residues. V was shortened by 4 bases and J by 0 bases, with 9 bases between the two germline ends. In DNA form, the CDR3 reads TGCAGCGTTGTAACAGATATGAACACTGAAGCTTTCTTT. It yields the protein CSVVTDMNTEAFF.

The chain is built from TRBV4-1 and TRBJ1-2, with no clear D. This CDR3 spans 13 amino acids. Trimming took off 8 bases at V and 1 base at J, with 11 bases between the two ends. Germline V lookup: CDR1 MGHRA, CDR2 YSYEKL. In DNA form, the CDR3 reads TGCGCCAGCTCCCCGGGAGATAACTATGGCTACACCTTC. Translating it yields CASSPGDNYGYTF.

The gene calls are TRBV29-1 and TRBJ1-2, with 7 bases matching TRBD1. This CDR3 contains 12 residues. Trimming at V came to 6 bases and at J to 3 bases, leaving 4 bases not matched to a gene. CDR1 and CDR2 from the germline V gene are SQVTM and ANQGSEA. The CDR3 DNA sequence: TGCAGCGTCCGGGACAGAGACTATGGCTACACCTTC. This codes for CSVRDRDYGYTF. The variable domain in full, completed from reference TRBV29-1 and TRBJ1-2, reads SAVISQKPSRDICQRGTSLTIQCQVDSQVTMMFWYRQQPGQSLTLIATANQGSEATYESGFVIDKFPISRPNLTFSTLTVSNMSPEDSSIYLCSVRDRDYGYTFGSGTRLTVV.

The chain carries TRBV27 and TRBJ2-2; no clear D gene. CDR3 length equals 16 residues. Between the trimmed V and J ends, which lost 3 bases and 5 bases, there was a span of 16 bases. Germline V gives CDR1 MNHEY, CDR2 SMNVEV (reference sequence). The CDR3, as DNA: TGTGCCAGCAGTTTTCGATACCCCAGTCTGACCGGGGAGCTGTTTTTT. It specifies CASSFRYPSLTGELFF.

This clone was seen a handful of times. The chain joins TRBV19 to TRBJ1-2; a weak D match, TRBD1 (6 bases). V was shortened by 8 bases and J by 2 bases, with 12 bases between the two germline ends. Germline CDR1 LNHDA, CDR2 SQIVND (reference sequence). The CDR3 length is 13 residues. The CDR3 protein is CASQLGHNYGYTF. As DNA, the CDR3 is TGTGCCAGTCAGCTGGGACACAACTATGGCTACACCTTC.

CDR3 nucleotide sequence: TGTGCCAGCAGTCTCGAGGGACCAAGCACAGATACGCAGTATTTT. Translating it yields CASSLEGPSTDTQYF. This rearrangement joins TRBV2 to TRBJ2-3; D might be TRBD1 or TRBD2, each matching 5 bases. Looked up from germline, CDR1 is SNHLY and CDR2 is FYNNEI. Trimming cost V 5 bases and J 0 bases, with 12 bases left between them. This CDR3 comprises 15 residues.

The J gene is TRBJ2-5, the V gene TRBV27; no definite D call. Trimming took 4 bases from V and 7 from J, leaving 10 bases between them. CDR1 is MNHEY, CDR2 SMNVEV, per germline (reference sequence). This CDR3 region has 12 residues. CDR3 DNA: TGTGCCAGCAGTTCCCCCGCCGGGACCCAGTACTTC. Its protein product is CASSSPAGTQYF.

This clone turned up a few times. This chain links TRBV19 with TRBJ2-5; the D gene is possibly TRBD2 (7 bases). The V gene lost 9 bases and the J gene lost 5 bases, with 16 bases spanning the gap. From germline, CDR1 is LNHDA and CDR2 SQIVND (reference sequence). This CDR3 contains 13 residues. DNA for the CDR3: TGTGCCAGCAGGGGAGGGGCCCGTGAGACCCAGTACTTC. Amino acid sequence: CASRGGARETQYF.

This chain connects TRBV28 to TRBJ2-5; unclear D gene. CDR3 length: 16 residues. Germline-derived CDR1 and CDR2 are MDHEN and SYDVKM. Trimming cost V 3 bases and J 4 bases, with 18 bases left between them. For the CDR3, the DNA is TGTGCCAGCAGTTTTGAAGAGGCGTCGCACGCAGAGACCCAGTACTTC. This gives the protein CASSFEEASHAETQYF.

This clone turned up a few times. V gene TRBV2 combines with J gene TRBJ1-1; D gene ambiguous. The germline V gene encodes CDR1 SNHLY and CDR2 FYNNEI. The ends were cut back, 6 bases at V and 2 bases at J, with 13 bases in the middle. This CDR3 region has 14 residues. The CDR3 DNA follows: TGTGCCAGCAGGGTCGACAAAGTAAACACTGAAGCTTTCTTT. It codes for CASRVDKVNTEAFF.